This T cell receptor (beta chain) derives from a study of human T cells and chemical hapten exposure. Overall study: A 2 cm by 2 cm inner upper arm patch received 2% DPC for sensitization. The patients were mostly female; they had alopecia areata, totalis or universalis.

Each CDR3 protein is one row after TCRdb ran MiXCR on the RACE reads. The sample holds roughly 100,000 distinct CDR3 sequences, 8% to 10% seen once. This clonotype was counted at least ten times. As to time point: pre-sensitization, week 0. Described treatment: therapeutic diphenylcyclopropenone sensitization with weekly scalp DPC. Non-pregnant alopecia patients aged 18 to 70, suitable for DPC therapy. The V end lost 0 bases, the J end lost 5 bases, and 9 bases lay between the germline ends. The CDR3 has 14 residues. Germline V lookup: CDR1 LGHNA, CDR2 YSLEER. This sequence originates from a woman aged 40 to 50 with alopecia areata. Some clones in this sample may be carry-over from other donors' samples. The rearrangement uses TRBV4-3 and TRBJ2-3; no firm D call. The sample here was whole blood, taken in connection with sensitization to the hapten diphenylcyclopropenone (DPC). This CDR3 reads CASSQEGGVDTQYF. As DNA, the CDR3 is TGCGCCAGCAGCCAAGAGGGCGGAGTAGATACGCAGTATTTT.